The source of this T cell receptor (beta chain) is a study of cytomegalovirus exposure and HLA in healthy donors. The CDR3 has 14 residues. Trimming left V 7 bases short and J 2 bases short, with 14 bases between. Germline assignment: CDR1 LNHDA and CDR2 SQIVND (reference sequence). Primers: 60 Vbeta forward and 13 Jbeta reverse. Original handling: In a later analysis, of around 85 million unique beta chains, some 10 million appeared in at least two donors. Assay used: immunoSEQ multiplex PCR; TCRdb lists only in-frame clones, some missing. That table gives V, J and clone size, and the DNA gave D and trimming. The sample has some 170,000 clones; 55% to 75% are singletons. Overall study findings and caveats: TCR sequences were mostly rare, though some public TCRs occurred in many donors. An analysis that came later showed most CMV-associated TCR beta chains appearing HLA-restricted.

As concerns this clone: What it binds is not known.

This chain links TRBV19 with TRBJ1-2; D remains unclear. Sample: PBMCs. The origin of this receptor is a human donor in good health. CDR3 in DNA: TGTGCCAGTATTAAGTACCCGGGGAACTATGGCTACACCTTC. Its translation is CASIKYPGNYGYTF.